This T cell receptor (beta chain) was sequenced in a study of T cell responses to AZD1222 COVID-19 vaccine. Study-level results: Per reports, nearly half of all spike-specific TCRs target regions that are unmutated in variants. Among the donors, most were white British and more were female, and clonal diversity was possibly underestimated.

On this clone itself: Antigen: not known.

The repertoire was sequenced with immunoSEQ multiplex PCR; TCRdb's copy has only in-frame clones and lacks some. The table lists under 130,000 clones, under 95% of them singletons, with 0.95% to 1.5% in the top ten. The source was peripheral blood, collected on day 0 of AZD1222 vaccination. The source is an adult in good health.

This chain's CDR3 is CATAPGQYNEQFF. In DNA form, the CDR3 reads TGTGCCACCGCCCCGGGACAGTACAATGAGCAGTTCTTC. This rearrangement joins TRBV24-1 to TRBJ2-1; 7 bases are a match to TRBD1. Unmatched junction bases numbered 5, after V lost 9 bases and J lost 4 bases. Germline V lookup: CDR1 KGHDR, CDR2 SFDVKD. The CDR3 length is 13 residues.